Detailed here is one TCR beta chain. The antigen remains undetermined. Sequencing used immunoSEQ multiplex PCR; TCRdb keeps in-frame clones, though not all of them. This sample carries more than 45,000 clones, roughly 90% of them seen once, and the ten largest clones take roughly 18%. This entry comes from a study of lymphopenia after photon versus proton radiotherapy. Notes on the study in general: Relative stability marked proton patients; photon patients lost diversity and naive cells. Only patients who died were analyzed for survival; proton advantage is unproven.

Trimming took 1 base from V and 2 from J, leaving 18 bases between them. The CDR3 sequence is 17 residues long. Germline V gives CDR1 SGHAT, CDR2 FQNNGV. Sequencing was performed on peripheral blood, taken from a patient treated with photon-based radiotherapy. The gene calls are TRBV11-2 and TRBJ2-7; D is possibly TRBD2 (6 bases). The receptor comes from a woman aged 40 to 50 with cholangiocarcinoma. CDR3 coding DNA: TGTGCCAGCAGCTTAGGAACCCACGGCGGGGCCGCCTACGAGCAGTACTTC. Its translation: CASSLGTHGGAAYEQYF.